Listed here are 15 T cell receptor beta chains from one sample, sequenced in a study of blood T cell repertoires in COVID-19. TCRdb's table, derived via immunoSEQ multiplex PCR, lists solely in-frame clones and lacks some. The profile shows about 150,000 clones, roughly four fifths of them singletons. The sequenced sample consisted of peripheral blood. These receptor sequences come from a man older than 75 with acute or convalescent COVID-19.

The CDR3 protein is CASSLSMSGSNQPQHF. The CDR3 nucleotides are TGTGCCAGCAGTTTAAGCATGTCAGGGAGCAATCAGCCCCAGCATTTT. The gene calls are TRBV27 and TRBJ1-5; D possibly corresponds to TRBD1 (5 bases). Germline CDR1 and CDR2: MNHEY and SMNVEV (reference sequence). The CDR3 covers 16 residues. V lost 2 bases, J lost 1 base, and 12 bases lay in between.

V and J are TRBV2 and TRBJ2-6; D gene ambiguous. This CDR3 comprises 14 residues. Germline V lookup: CDR1 SNHLY, CDR2 FYNNEI. V was cut by 3 bases and J by 0 bases, with 3 bases left in between. CDR3 sequence reads: CASSDSSGANVLTF. CDR3 DNA: TGTGCCAGCAGTGACAGCTCTGGGGCCAACGTCCTGACTTTC.

The chain links TRBV5-1 to TRBJ2-1; D may be TRBD2 (5 bases). The CDR3 contains 13 residues. The germline V and J ends were trimmed by 4 bases and 15 bases, with 20 bases remaining between them. Germline V gives CDR1 SGHRS, CDR2 YFSETQ. The CDR3 nucleotides are TGCGCCAGCAGCGTATTTATCCGGGATCAGCGGTTCTTC. Amino acids: CASSVFIRDQRFF.

This chain joins TRBV7-9 and TRBJ2-1, with 9 positions matching TRBD2. V gave up 4 bases and J gave up 9 bases; unmatched junction bases: 16. The CDR3 runs to 17 residues. The germline V gene has CDR1 SEHNR and CDR2 FQNEAQ (reference sequence). DNA for the CDR3: TGTGCCAGCAGCTCATCGGGCGGCGGGGGGGCCGGTGGTGAGCAGTTCTTC. Its translation is CASSSSGGGGAGGEQFF.

This clone was counted a single time. The genes are TRBV18 and TRBJ2-2; a possible D gene is TRBD1 (7 bases). Germline assignment: CDR1 KGHSH and CDR2 LQKENI. Trimming pared 5 bases from V and 2 bases from J, leaving 18 bases between. There are 17 residues in the CDR3. CDR3 sequence reads: CASSKRRDRLNTGELFF. DNA of the CDR3: TGTGCCAGCTCAAAGCGGCGGGACAGACTTAACACCGGGGAGCTGTTTTTT.

The V gene is TRBV19, the J gene TRBJ1-1; the match to TRBD1 covers 8 bases. The CDR3 length is 12 residues. V shed 7 bases and J 5 bases; nucleotides not matched to a gene: 3. The germline gives CDR1 LNHDA, CDR2 SQIVND (reference sequence). CDR3 sequence reads: CASTYRGTEAFF. CDR3 coding DNA: TGTGCCAGTACCTACAGGGGGACTGAAGCTTTCTTT.

The chain employs TRBV28 and TRBJ1-1; D perhaps matches TRBD1 (5 bases). The germline gives CDR1 MDHEN, CDR2 SYDVKM. Between the trimmed V and J ends, which lost 2 bases and 9 bases, there was a span of 13 bases. The CDR3 totals 13 residues. The CDR3 spells CASSLMGLFQAFF. Here the CDR3 DNA reads TGTGCCAGCAGTTTAATGGGGCTCTTCCAAGCTTTCTTT.

V gene TRBV5-4 combines with J gene TRBJ2-7; 8 bases match TRBD2. The CDR3 sequence is 14 residues long. With V trimmed by 2 bases and J by 5 bases, 6 bases remained unmatched. Germline V gene sequence: CDR1 SGHNT, CDR2 YYREEE (reference sequence). The CDR3 region is CASSFGGGYNEQYF. The CDR3 region has the DNA TGTGCCAGCAGCTTTGGCGGGGGGTACAACGAGCAGTACTTC.

This clone was seen a handful of times. The chain is built from TRBV4-1 and TRBJ2-1; 8 bases agree with TRBD2. The CDR3 spans 14 residues. V was clipped by 8 bases and J by 2 bases; unmatched bases: 5. Germline lookup yields CDR1 MGHRA and CDR2 YSYEKL. CDR3 region: CASRQAGAYNEQFF. CDR3 nucleotide sequence: TGCGCCAGCCGGCAAGCGGGGGCCTACAATGAGCAGTTCTTC.

The chain couples TRBV7-8 to TRBJ2-7; 10 bases match TRBD1. Germline V lookup: CDR1 SGHVS, CDR2 FQNEAQ. CDR3 length: 18 amino acids. The J segment lost 1 base and the V segment lost 1 base, leaving 10 bases of the junction unmatched. Here the CDR3 reads CASSLGSGGQGWSYEQYV. For the CDR3, the DNA is TGTGCCAGCAGCTTAGGAAGCGGGGGACAGGGGTGGTCCTACGAGCAGTACGTC.

V and J are TRBV29-1 and TRBJ2-3, with 8 bases matching TRBD2. Germline V gene lookup returns CDR1 SQVTM and CDR2 ANQGSEA. With 7 bases clipped from V and 2 bases from J, the junction kept 11 bases outside the gene matches. CDR3 size: 15 residues. CDR3 DNA sequence: TGCAGCGGAGCGCCCCGGGGGGGCCTCACAGATACGCAGTATTTT. Amino acids: CSGAPRGGLTDTQYF.

This rearrangement joins TRBV5-1 to TRBJ1-5; D possibly corresponds to TRBD1 (5 bases). This CDR3 has 15 amino acids. V shed 1 base and J shed 0 bases, with 8 bases lying between them. The germline V gene has CDR1 SGHRS and CDR2 YFSETQ. As DNA, the CDR3 is TGCGCCAGCAGCTTGACAGGAGATAGCAATCAGCCCCAGCATTTT. It is translated as CASSLTGDSNQPQHF.

The chain combines TRBV6-5 with TRBJ2-3; D possibly corresponds to TRBD2 (6 bases). The germline V gene encodes CDR1 MNHEY and CDR2 SVGAGI. The CDR3 covers 15 residues. The V end lost 5 bases, the J end lost 1 base, and 13 bases lay between the germline ends. The CDR3 protein is CASSRGVGGTDTQYF. Written as DNA, the CDR3 is TGTGCCAGCAGTCGCGGGGTGGGCGGCACAGATACGCAGTATTTT.

The chain recombines TRBV7-9 with TRBJ1-5; D unclear. The V and J ends lost 5 bases and 7 bases respectively, with 15 bases between them. CDR1 is SEHNR and CDR2 is FQNEAQ in the germline V gene (reference sequence). This CDR3 comprises 14 residues. CDR3 loop: CASSATESGQPQHF. Written as DNA, the CDR3 is TGTGCCAGCAGCGCCACAGAGTCGGGGCAGCCCCAGCATTTT.

This rearrangement joins TRBV24-1 to TRBJ2-1; D is possibly TRBD2 (5 bases). Germline CDR1 reads KGHDR; CDR2 reads SFDVKD. The CDR3 runs to 16 residues. V lost 0 bases and J lost 2, with 10 bases in between. CDR3 DNA: TGTGCCACCAGTGATTTGTCGGGGAGTACCTACAATGAGCAGTTCTTC. Residues: CATSDLSGSTYNEQFF.